Included here is one T cell receptor (beta chain) sequence, with context. These data come from a study of blood T cell repertoires in COVID-19. Study background: The cDNA or gDNA used as material had been derived from T cells, B-cell-depleted T cells, or PBMCs.

This CDR3 contains 15 residues. V lost 4 bases and J lost 3; bases outside the gene matches: 8. Per germline, CDR1 SGHRS and CDR2 YFSETQ. Authors' data handling: Reference gene primer amplification in the assay estimated nucleated cell counts. Here immunoSEQ multiplex PCR was the method, and the copy in TCRdb shows in-frame clones only, minus some. V and J calls and clone size come straight from that table; D and trimming were deduced from the DNA. The sample contains approximately 210,000 clones, around 92% of which appear only once. The receptor comes from a man aged 30 to 45 with acute or convalescent COVID-19. The material sequenced was peripheral blood. The rearrangement uses TRBV5-1 and TRBJ2-7, with 9 positions matching TRBD1. The CDR3 bases are TGCGCCAGCAGCCCTACAGGGGGCACCTTCTACGAGCAGTACTTC. It encodes CASSPTGGTFYEQYF.